Below, 13 T cell receptor beta chains from the same sample are listed, as sequenced in a study of human T cells and chemical hapten exposure. The sample's time point: patch test 2, 6 weeks after DPC sensitization. Treatment denoted: therapeutic diphenylcyclopropenone sensitization with weekly scalp DPC. Using its own MiXCR run on the RACE reads, TCRdb lists one record per CDR3 protein. The sample carries 95,000 or so distinct CDR3 sequences, over 10% recorded once. This specimen was whole blood, taken in connection with sensitization to the hapten diphenylcyclopropenone (DPC). The receptor source for this set is a woman between 40 and 50 years old with alopecia areata. Some clones in this sample may be carry-over from other donors' samples.

This clonotype was seen many times. J is TRBJ2-3 and V is TRBV10-3, with 9 positions matching TRBD2. After removal of 6 bases from V and 0 bases from J, the junction contained 1 base not matched to a gene. This CDR3 has 14 residues. In germline, CDR1 is ENHRY, CDR2 SYGVKD. The CDR3 sequence: CAIRTSGSTDTQYF. CDR3 coding DNA: TGTGCCATCAGGACTAGCGGTAGCACAGATACGCAGTATTTT.

The J gene is TRBJ2-3, the V gene TRBV20-1; D might be TRBD1 or TRBD2, each matching 5 bases. Trimming removed 6 bases at V and 4 bases at J, with 14 bases between. The CDR3 has 13 amino acids. Germline CDR1 DFQATT, CDR2 SNEGSKA (reference sequence). The CDR3 nucleotides are TGCAGTGCGCTCAGGGTCGGGGCAGATACGCAGTATTTT. It yields the protein CSALRVGADTQYF.

This clonotype showed up many times. CDR3 amino acids: CSAISASGINYGYTF. For the CDR3, the DNA is TGCAGTGCTATTTCGGCGTCGGGGATCAACTATGGCTACACCTTC. The gene calls are TRBV20-1 and TRBJ1-2; D remains unclear. Between the trimmed V and J ends, which lost 4 bases and 2 bases, there was a span of 17 bases. The length of the CDR3 is 15 residues. The V gene's germline CDR1 is DFQATT and CDR2 SNEGSKA (reference sequence).

The chain employs TRBV19 and TRBJ1-1; the match to TRBD1 covers 11 bases. This CDR3 spans 15 amino acids. Germline CDR1 LNHDA, CDR2 SQIVND (reference sequence). V lost 4 bases and J lost 1; bases outside the gene matches: 2. Here the CDR3 reads CASSTDRGRNTEAFF. CDR3 coding DNA: TGTGCCAGTAGTACGGACAGGGGGCGGAACACTGAAGCTTTCTTT.

A word on this clonotype: Its ends do not fully match the called genes, so a read error is possible. The chain carries TRBV4-2 and TRBJ2-2; 7 positions agree with TRBD2. Germline V gives CDR1 LGHNA, CDR2 YNFKEQ. CDR3 size: 17 residues. The CDR3 region is CASTQTPSGANTGELFF. The CDR3 DNA sequence: TGTGCCAGCACCCAAACCCCCAGCGGGGCGAACACCGGGGAGCTGTTTTTT.

On this clonotype: The junction does not match germline at one end; this may be a read error. The V and J genes are TRBV7-2 and TRBJ2-3, with D maybe TRBD2 (5 bases). Per the germline V gene, CDR1 is SGHTA and CDR2 is FQGNSA. The CDR3 length is 15 residues. CDR3 nucleotides: TGTGCCAGCAACTTAAGAGGGAACCCCACAGATACGCAGTATTTT. Its protein product is CASNLRGNPTDTQYF.

This clonotype was seen a few times. V gene TRBV20-1 combines with J gene TRBJ2-3; no clear D. Trimming shortened V by 2 bases and J by 0 bases, and 12 bases separated the two germline ends. The CDR3 contains 15 residues. Germline-derived CDR1 and CDR2 are DFQATT and SNEGSKA (reference sequence). This chain's CDR3 is CSARSLTSSTDTQYF. DNA of the CDR3: TGCAGTGCTAGATCTCTGACTTCTAGCACAGATACGCAGTATTTT.

This clonotype came up many times. The gene calls are TRBV18 and TRBJ2-7; 7 bases map to TRBD1. V lost 2 bases and J lost 0; bases outside the gene matches: 10. The CDR3 sequence is 17 residues long. Looked up from germline, CDR1 is KGHSH and CDR2 is LQKENI. Written as DNA, the CDR3 is TGTGCCAGCTCACCAGGGACGGACAGGCGCCCCTCCTACGAGCAGTACTTC. Its protein is CASSPGTDRRPSYEQYF.

About this clonotype: A much bigger clone sits one base away, suggesting this may be a read error. The chain combines TRBV6-5 with TRBJ1-2, with TRBD1 as a possible D gene (5 bases). Germline V CDR1 and CDR2: MNHEY, SVGAGI. This CDR3 region has 14 residues. As DNA, the CDR3 is TGTGCCAGCAGCCCTGGGGGAGGGCCACTGGGCTACTCCTTC. This translates into CASSPGGGPLGYSF.

This clonotype was counted many times. One end of the junction does not line up with germline, which may come from a read error. The chain joins TRBV7-9 to TRBJ1-2; TRBD1 aligns across 8 bases. Germline V gene sequence: CDR1 SEHNR, CDR2 FQNEAQ (reference sequence). The CDR3 sequence is 11 residues long. This chain's CDR3 is CASSQDRERDF. As DNA, the CDR3 is TGTGCCAGCAGTCAGGACAGGGAAAGGGACTTC.

In its sample, this clonotype was seen a few times. This chain links TRBV7-6 with TRBJ1-3, with D possibly TRBD1 on 6 matching bases. Trimming shortened V by 5 bases and J by 7 bases, and 18 bases separated the two germline ends. From germline, CDR1 is SGHVS and CDR2 FNYEAQ. This CDR3 has 15 amino acids. CDR3 loop: CASSPGGGSGNTIYF. The CDR3 nucleotides read TGTGCCAGCAGCCCCGGGGGGGGCTCGGGCAACACCATATATTTT.

In this sample, this clonotype turned up many times. V and J are TRBV6-5 and TRBJ2-1; no clear D. V was pared by 4 bases and J by 5 bases, with 6 bases between. Germline assignment: CDR1 MNHEY and CDR2 SVGAGI. The CDR3 covers 12 residues. The CDR3: CASSSQNNEQFF. DNA of the CDR3: TGTGCCAGCAGTTCACAGAACAATGAGCAGTTCTTC.

The CDR3 bases are TGCAGTGCTGGGGGGGGCAGGGTGTATGGCTACACCTTC. Encoded protein: CSAGGGRVYGYTF. The V call is TRBV20-1, the J call TRBJ1-2, with D perhaps TRBD1 (6 bases). Per the germline V gene, CDR1 is DFQATT and CDR2 is SNEGSKA (reference sequence). CDR3 length equals 13 residues. V was trimmed by 5 bases and J by 5 bases, leaving 15 bases between them.